This TCR beta chain was documented in a study of CD8+ T cells in alopecia areata (dated by TCRdb to the late 2010s). Study-wide context: The treated patients took part in an open-label pilot trial in which moderate-to-severe alopecia areata was treated with oral tofacitinib at 5 to 10 mg twice daily. High-throughput TCRbeta sequencing was used to examine T cell clonal expansion in alopecia areata in both the C3H/HeJ mouse model and human patients. Tofacitinib was administered for 6 to 18 months, and 6 months of follow-up off drug were then conducted to assess delayed response and recurrence. Patients on tofacitinib were biopsied at baseline and after 4 and 24 weeks of treatment, and several of the patients also had a later scalp biopsy. TCRbeta CDR3 regions were amplified by immunoSEQ multiplex PCR with 35 Vbeta forward and 13 Jbeta reverse primers. Disease severity in treated patients was measured with the SALT score, which quantifies the percentage of affected scalp surface area. The RNA source kit depended on sample type: the PAXgene miRNA kit for fixed scalp, the miRNeasy kit for PBMCs, and the RNeasy kit for mouse skin. Scalp clonality was compared across normal scalp (n=4), patchy alopecia areata scalp (n=8), and alopecia totalis/universalis scalp (n=8). In humans, TCRbeta sequencing was performed on scalp tissue and on sorted CD4+ and CD8+ peripheral blood T cells from healthy controls and from patients with patchy or totalis/universalis alopecia areata.

Libraries came from the immunoSEQ multiplex PCR assay. To provide template for TCR sequencing, every sample had RNA extracted and reverse transcribed into cDNA. First-strand cDNA was synthesized using SuperScript III with a 2:1 mix of oligo-dT and random hexamers. Amplification bias was assessed with a synthetic immune receptor repertoire, and residual bias was removed computationally. The original pipeline was this. Raw reads were preprocessed to remove errors, and CDR3 was defined according to IMGT conventions as the region from the conserved cysteine to phenylalanine. Clonality was computed by normalizing Shannon entropy by log2 of the number of productive unique TCRs and subtracting the result from 1. Whether each scalp clone was CD4 or CD8 was inferred by checking scalp TCRbeta sequences against the CD4 and CD8 repertoires from sorted blood. What TCRdb holds here is the immuneACCESS table cut down to in-frame rearrangements. Part of the clones is not present; checked against another copy, under half of the missing clones reflect an unresolved V gene, and the others are unexplained. V, J and clone size are taken as reported in that table, and D and trimming were inferred from the DNA itself. The sample records some 190,000 clones, roughly 60% of which are singletons. The ten largest clones represent 1% of the sample.

The sample's time point label, in plain terms: 24 weeks on oral tofacitinib. Sample treatment or condition, as interpreted from the label and publication: oral pan-JAK inhibitor, 5-10 mg twice daily. Lesional scalp punch biopsies and peripheral blood were collected from alopecia areata patients. PBMCs were isolated by density centrifugation and stained for CD3, CD4 and CD8, and CD4+ and CD8+ T cells were sorted on a FACSAria. Broad study findings and their caveats: Tofacitinib significantly decreased scalp clonality and the number of expanded CD8+ clones among the top 100 scalp clones. During tofacitinib treatment, many expanded lesional clones remained in scalp and blood, and this persistence may partly explain relapse after treatment is stopped. TCR sequences shared between patients were less clear than in mice, possibly partly because of HLA diversity in the patient population. Because the treated cohort was small and had just a single nonresponder, larger studies are needed to establish links between baseline CD8+ expansion and response. Unlike mouse skin, which is dominated by gammadelta T cells, normal human skin has resident alphabeta T cells that are also sequenced, and this complicates analysis of the scalp TCR repertoire. Compared with normal scalp, lesional scalp, particularly in alopecia totalis/universalis, had higher clonality and more expanded CD8+ clones, which suggests antigenic drive.

For this clone: Its antigen remains unidentified. Base qualities are not recorded, but no much larger clone differs from it by a single base.

The sequence was collected from a human donor with alopecia areata. Here the sequenced sample was CD4+ T cells sorted from blood, taken at week 24, from a patient treated with tofacitinib.

The DNA sequence follows: TGCAGCGTTGAAGGACATCAGAACACTGAAGCTTTCTTT. Its amino acids are CSVEGHQNTEAFF. The receptor chain draws on TRBV29-1 and TRBJ1-1; no confident D gene assignment can be made. The cysteine opens and the phenylalanine closes a CDR3 of 13 amino acids. Kept here is only the CDR3 DNA, which spans 39 bases and is read in frame from base 1. CDR1 and CDR2, per the germline V gene, are SQVTM and ANQGSEA. V drops 1 base and J drops 1 base, leaving 7 bases in between.